This TCR beta chain was recovered during a study of blood T cell repertoires in COVID-19. Background on the study: COVID-19 samples collected from the United States, Italy and Spain covered acute and convalescent phases. PBMCs, B-cell-depleted T cells, or T cells were the source of the cDNA or gDNA that made up the material.

The V gene's germline CDR1 is LNHDA and CDR2 SQIVND (reference sequence). The germline V and J ends were trimmed by 5 bases and 5 bases, with 12 bases remaining between them. This CDR3 is built from 13 residues. Profiled with immunoSEQ multiplex PCR; TCRdb holds only in-frame clones, not every one. The data contain around 100,000 clones, roughly nine tenths of them singletons. Specimen: peripheral blood. This TCR was recovered from a woman aged 80 or older with acute or convalescent COVID-19. This rearrangement joins TRBV19 to TRBJ1-1; tentative D call: TRBD1 (5 bases). This chain's CDR3 is CASSPGSETEAFF. As DNA, the CDR3 is TGTGCCAGTAGTCCAGGGTCGGAGACTGAAGCTTTCTTT. Full variable domain (rest looked up from reference TRBV19 and TRBJ1-1): DGGITQSPKYLFRKEGQNVTLSCEQNLNHDAMYWYRQDPGQGLRLIYYSQIVNDFQKGDIAEGYSVSREKKESFPLTVTSAQKNPTAFYLCASSPGSETEAFFGQGTRLTVV.